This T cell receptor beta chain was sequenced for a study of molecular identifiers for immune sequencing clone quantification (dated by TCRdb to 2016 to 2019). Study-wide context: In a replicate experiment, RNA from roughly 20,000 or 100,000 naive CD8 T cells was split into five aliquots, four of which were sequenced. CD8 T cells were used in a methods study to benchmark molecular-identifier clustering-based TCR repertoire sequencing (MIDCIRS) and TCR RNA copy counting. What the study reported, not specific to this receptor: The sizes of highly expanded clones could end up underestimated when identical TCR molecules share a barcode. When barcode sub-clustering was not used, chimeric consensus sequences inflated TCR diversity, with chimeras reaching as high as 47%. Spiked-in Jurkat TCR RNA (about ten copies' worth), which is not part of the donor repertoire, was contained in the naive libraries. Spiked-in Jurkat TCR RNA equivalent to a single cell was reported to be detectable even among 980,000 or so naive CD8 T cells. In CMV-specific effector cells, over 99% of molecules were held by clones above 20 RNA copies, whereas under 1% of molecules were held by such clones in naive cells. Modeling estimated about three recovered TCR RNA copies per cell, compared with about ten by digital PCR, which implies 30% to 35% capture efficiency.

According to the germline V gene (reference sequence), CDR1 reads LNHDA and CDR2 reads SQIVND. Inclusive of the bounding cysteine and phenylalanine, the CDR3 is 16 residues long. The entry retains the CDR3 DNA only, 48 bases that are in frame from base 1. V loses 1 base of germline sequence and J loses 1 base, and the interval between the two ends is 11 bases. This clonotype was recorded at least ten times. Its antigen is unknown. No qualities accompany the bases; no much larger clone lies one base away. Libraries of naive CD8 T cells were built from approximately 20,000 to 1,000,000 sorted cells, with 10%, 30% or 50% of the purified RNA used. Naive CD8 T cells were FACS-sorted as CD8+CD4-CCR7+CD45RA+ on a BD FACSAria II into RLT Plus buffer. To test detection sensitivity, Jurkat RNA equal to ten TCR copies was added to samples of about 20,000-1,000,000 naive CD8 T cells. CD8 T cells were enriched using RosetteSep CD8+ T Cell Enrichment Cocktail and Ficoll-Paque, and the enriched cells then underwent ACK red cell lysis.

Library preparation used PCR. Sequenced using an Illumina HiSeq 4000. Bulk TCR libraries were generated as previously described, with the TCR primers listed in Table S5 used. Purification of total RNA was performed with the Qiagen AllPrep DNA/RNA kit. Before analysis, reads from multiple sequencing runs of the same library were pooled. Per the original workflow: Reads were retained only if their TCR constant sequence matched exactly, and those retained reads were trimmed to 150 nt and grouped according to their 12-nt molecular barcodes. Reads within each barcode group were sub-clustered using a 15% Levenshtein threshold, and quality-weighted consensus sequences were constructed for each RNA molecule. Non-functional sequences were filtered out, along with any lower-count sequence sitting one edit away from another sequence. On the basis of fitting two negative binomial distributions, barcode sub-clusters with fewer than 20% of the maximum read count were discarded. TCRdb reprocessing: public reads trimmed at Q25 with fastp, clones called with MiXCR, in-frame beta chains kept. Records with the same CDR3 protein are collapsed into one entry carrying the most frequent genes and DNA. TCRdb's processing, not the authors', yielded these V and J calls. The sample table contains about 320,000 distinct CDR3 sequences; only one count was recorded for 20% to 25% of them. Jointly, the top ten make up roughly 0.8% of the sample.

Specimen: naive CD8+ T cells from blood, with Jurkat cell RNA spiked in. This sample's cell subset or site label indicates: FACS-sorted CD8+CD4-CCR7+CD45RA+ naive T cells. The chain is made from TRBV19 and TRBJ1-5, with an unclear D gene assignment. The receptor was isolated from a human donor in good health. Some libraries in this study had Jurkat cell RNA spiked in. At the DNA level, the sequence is TGTGCCAGTAGTATAGGAGGGCGTGGGAGCAATCAGCCCCAGCATTTT. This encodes CASSIGGRGSNQPQHF.